These 18 T cell receptor beta chains came from one sample sequenced in a study of blood T cells in healthy people across ages. A second PCR of roughly 7 to 11 cycles used a sample-barcoded 5' primer and a J-beta primer mix. TCRdb re-analysed the 5' RACE reads in MiXCR, keeping a single row per CDR3 protein. Here the sample spans more than 650,000 distinct CDR3 sequences, roughly 53% being singletons. Sequenced input: blood. These receptors were collected from an elderly man in good health.

The chain couples TRBV5-5 to TRBJ2-1; the match to TRBD2 covers 10 bases. The CDR3 sequence is 15 residues long. V shed 6 bases, J shed 2 bases, and the junction held 5 bases outside the gene matches. CDR1 is SGHKS, CDR2 YYEKEE, per germline (reference sequence). CDR3 region: CASKEREGPYNEQFF. CDR3 bases: TGTGCCAGCAAGGAGCGGGAGGGCCCCTACAATGAGCAGTTCTTC.

This chain uses TRBV11-2 with TRBJ2-5; D possibly corresponds to TRBD1 (6 bases). V dropped 0 bases and J dropped 4 bases, with 12 bases sitting between them. The germline V gene encodes CDR1 SGHAT and CDR2 FQNNGV. The CDR3 is 15 residues long. Here the CDR3 DNA reads TGTGCCAGCAGCTTAGAAGGGGGATCTCGAGAGACCCAGTACTTC. Translation gives CASSLEGGSRETQYF. The whole variable domain, remainder taken from reference TRBV11-2 and TRBJ2-5, is EAGVAQSPRYKIIEKRQSVAFWCNPISGHATLYWYQQILGQGPKLLIQFQNNGVVDDSQLPKDRFSAERLKGVDSTLKIQPAKLEDSAVYLCASSLEGGSRETQYFGPGTRLLVL.

The rearrangement joins TRBV25-1 to TRBJ2-5; no clear D. The CDR3 length is 15 residues. Germline assignment: CDR1 MGHDK and CDR2 SYGVNS. V lost 2 bases to trimming and J lost 2 bases, with 12 bases between them. This CDR3 reads CASSEHGTAQETQYF. Written as DNA, the CDR3 is TGTGCCAGCAGTGAACATGGAACAGCACAAGAGACCCAGTACTTC.

The chain employs TRBV14 and TRBJ2-1; no clear D gene. Deletions cut 2 bases from V and 2 bases from J, with 10 bases between. Germline CDR1 and CDR2: SGHDN and FVKESK. The CDR3 has 15 residues. The CDR3 is CASSQNRNTYNEQFF. The CDR3, as DNA: TGTGCCAGCAGCCAAAATAGGAATACCTACAATGAGCAGTTCTTC. Full variable domain (outside the CDR3, taken from reference TRBV14 and TRBJ2-1): EAGVTQFPSHSVIEKGQTVTLRCDPISGHDNLYWYRRVMGKEIKFLLHFVKESKQDESGMPNNRFLAERTGGTYSTLKVQPAELEDSGVYFCASSQNRNTYNEQFFGPGTRLTVL.

The genes are TRBV28 and TRBJ1-2, with D tentatively TRBD1 (5 bases). This CDR3 has 12 residues. Germline lookup yields CDR1 MDHEN and CDR2 SYDVKM. The CDR3 protein is CMTGTPNYGYTF. The CDR3 nucleotides are TGTATGACCGGGACCCCCAACTATGGCTACACCTTC.

The chain carries TRBV7-8 and TRBJ2-1; TRBD2 is a possible D gene (6 bases). Trimming removed 4 bases at V and 10 bases at J, with 32 bases between. Per germline, CDR1 SGHVS and CDR2 FQNEAQ. This CDR3 is built from 19 residues. In nucleotides, the CDR3 is TGTGCCAGCAGCTCCGTCCGAGGTGGCCGGACTACCCGTATCAGCGAGCAGTTCTTC. Protein sequence: CASSSVRGGRTTRISEQFF.

The rearrangement joins TRBV14 to TRBJ2-1; D uncertain. The V gene's germline CDR1 is SGHDN and CDR2 FVKESK. The CDR3 loop spans 15 amino acids. V shed 4 bases and J shed 0 bases, with 10 bases lying between them. CDR3 sequence reads: CASSRRRSSYNEQFF. The CDR3 region has the DNA TGTGCCAGCAGCCGGCGACGGAGCTCCTACAATGAGCAGTTCTTC.

J is TRBJ2-2 and V is TRBV4-2; 7 nucleotides line up with TRBD1. This CDR3 has 16 residues. J gave up 4 bases and V 0 bases, and 5 bases lay outside the gene matches. The germline CDR1 and CDR2 sequences are LGHNA and YNFKEQ. CDR3 residues: CASSQEGGRSTGELFF. Here the CDR3 DNA reads TGTGCCAGCAGCCAAGAAGGGGGCCGAAGCACCGGGGAGCTGTTTTTT.

The V gene is TRBV10-3, the J gene TRBJ2-3; 10 nucleotides align to TRBD1. The CDR3 has 14 residues. V was clipped by 4 bases and J by 14 bases; unmatched bases: 12. Germline assignment: CDR1 ENHRY and CDR2 SYGVKD. The CDR3 DNA is TGTGCCATCAGTGGGACAGGGGGGAACAGATACGCGTATTTT. It yields the protein CAISGTGGNRYAYF.

The chain couples TRBV3-1 to TRBJ2-7, with 12 bases aligning to TRBD2. Trimming at V came to 2 bases and at J to 2 bases, leaving 4 bases not matched to a gene. The CDR3 totals 16 residues. CDR1 and CDR2 (germline): LGHDT, YNNKEL (reference sequence). In DNA, the CDR3 is TGTGCCAGCAGCCAATGGACTAGCGGGAAAGCCTACGAGCAGTACTTC. Residues: CASSQWTSGKAYEQYF.

This clonotype showed up just a few times. The rearrangement joins TRBV5-1 to TRBJ2-7, with D perhaps matching TRBD1 (6 bases). The germline V and J ends were trimmed by 4 bases and 5 bases, with 16 bases remaining between them. Germline values: CDR1 SGHRS, CDR2 YFSETQ. The CDR3 length is 14 residues. CDR3 in amino acids: CASSGVQGYNEQYF. Written as DNA, the CDR3 is TGCGCCAGCAGCGGGGTACAGGGATACAACGAGCAGTACTTC.

This clonotype has just a few counts. The chain carries TRBV20-1 and TRBJ2-5; D tentatively reads TRBD1 or TRBD2 (5 bases each). Germline-derived CDR1 and CDR2 are DFQATT and SNEGSKA (reference sequence). The CDR3 consists of 15 residues. V shed 0 bases and J shed 5 bases, with 16 bases lying between them. This CDR3 reads CSARDGGPPGETQYF. The CDR3 DNA follows: TGCAGTGCTAGAGATGGGGGACCCCCTGGGGAGACCCAGTACTTC.

The rearrangement joins TRBV20-1 to TRBJ2-3; D is perhaps TRBD1 or TRBD2 (5 bases each). The ends were cut back, 6 bases at V and 2 bases at J, with 15 bases in the middle. The CDR3 loop spans 14 amino acids. Germline V gene lookup returns CDR1 DFQATT and CDR2 SNEGSKA (reference sequence). This chain's CDR3 is CSAPDGGTTDTQYF. CDR3 sequence (DNA): TGCAGTGCCCCTGATGGGGGAACCACAGATACGCAGTATTTT.

This chain connects TRBV29-1 to TRBJ2-4; 8 nucleotides line up with TRBD2. The J call may be incorrect, as the DNA end agrees better with TRBJ2-7. This CDR3 comprises 12 residues. Germline V gene lookup returns CDR1 SQVTM and CDR2 ANQGSEA. This CDR3 is CSVALAGSEQYF. The CDR3 nucleotides are TGCAGCGTCGCCTTAGCGGGGAGCGAGCAGTACTTC.

This clonotype turned up a few times. This sequence joins TRBV7-2 and TRBJ1-2, with D perhaps TRBD1 (5 bases). CDR1 is SGHTA and CDR2 is FQGNSA in the germline V gene. The V and J ends lost 4 bases and 0 bases respectively, with 9 bases between them. The CDR3 contains 14 residues. The CDR3: CASSYDSSNYGYTF. Written as DNA, the CDR3 is TGTGCCAGCAGCTATGACAGCTCTAACTATGGCTACACCTTC.

This clonotype was seen a few times. The rearrangement links TRBV20-1 to TRBJ2-1, with 11 bases matching TRBD2. The germline V gene has CDR1 DFQATT and CDR2 SNEGSKA (reference sequence). This CDR3 is 14 amino acids long. The junction had 4 bases not matched to a gene; V was cut back by 5 bases and J by 4 bases. This CDR3 reads CSALGLAAYNEQFF. As DNA, the CDR3 is TGCAGTGCTTTGGGACTAGCGGCATACAATGAGCAGTTCTTC.

The chain combines TRBV29-1 with TRBJ1-1, with D perhaps TRBD1 (6 bases). From germline, CDR1 is SQVTM and CDR2 ANQGSEA. V was trimmed by 6 bases and J by 11 bases, leaving 16 bases between them. The CDR3 totals 11 residues. The DNA for the CDR3 is TGCAGCGTAGCTAACAGGGTCGGGGCTTTCTTT. Amino acid sequence: CSVANRVGAFF.

This clonotype was counted between two and nine times. The rearrangement joins TRBV5-1 to TRBJ2-1, with 13 positions matching TRBD2. CDR1 SGHRS and CDR2 YFSETQ come from the germline V gene. J gave up 0 bases and V 1 base, and 7 bases lay outside the gene matches. The CDR3 covers 19 residues. The CDR3 sequence is CASSLLGLAGLSSYNEQFF. The CDR3 nucleotides read TGCGCCAGCAGCTTGTTGGGACTAGCGGGGTTGAGCTCCTACAATGAGCAGTTCTTC.